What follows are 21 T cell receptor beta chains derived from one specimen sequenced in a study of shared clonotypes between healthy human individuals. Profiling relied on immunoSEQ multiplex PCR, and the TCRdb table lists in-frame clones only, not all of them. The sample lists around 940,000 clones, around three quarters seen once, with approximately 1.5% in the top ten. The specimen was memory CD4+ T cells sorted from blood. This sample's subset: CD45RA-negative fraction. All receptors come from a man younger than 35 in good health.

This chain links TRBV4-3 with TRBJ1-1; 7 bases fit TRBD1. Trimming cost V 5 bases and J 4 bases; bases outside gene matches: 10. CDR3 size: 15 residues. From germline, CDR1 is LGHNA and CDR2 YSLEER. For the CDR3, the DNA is TGCGCCAGCAGCTCAATCCCAGGGGGGGGCACTGAAGCTTTCTTT. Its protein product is CASSSIPGGGTEAFF.

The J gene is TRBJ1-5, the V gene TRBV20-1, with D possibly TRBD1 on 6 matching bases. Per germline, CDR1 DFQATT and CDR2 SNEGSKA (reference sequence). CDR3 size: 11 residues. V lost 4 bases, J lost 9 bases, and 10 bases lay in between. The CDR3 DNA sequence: TGCAGTGCTATTGAACAGGGGCCCCAGCATTTT. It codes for CSAIEQGPQHF.

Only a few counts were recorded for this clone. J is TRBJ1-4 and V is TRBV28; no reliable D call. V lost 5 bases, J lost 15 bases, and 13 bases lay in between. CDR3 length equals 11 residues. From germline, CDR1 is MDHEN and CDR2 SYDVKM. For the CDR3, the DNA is TGTGCCAGCAGTAGAGGCAGTCATATGTTTTTT. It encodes CASSRGSHMFF.

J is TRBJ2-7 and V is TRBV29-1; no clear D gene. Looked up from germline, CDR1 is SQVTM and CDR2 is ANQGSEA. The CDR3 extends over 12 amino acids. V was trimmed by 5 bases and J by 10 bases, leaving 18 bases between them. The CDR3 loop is CSVSKEVGQQYF. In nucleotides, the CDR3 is TGCAGCGTTAGCAAAGAGGTGGGTCAACAGTACTTC.

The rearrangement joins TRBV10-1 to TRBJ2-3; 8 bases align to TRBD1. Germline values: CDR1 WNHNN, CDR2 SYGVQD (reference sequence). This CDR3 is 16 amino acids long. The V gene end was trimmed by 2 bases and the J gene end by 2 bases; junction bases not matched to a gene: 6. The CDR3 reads CASSEARQGNTDTQYF. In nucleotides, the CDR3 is TGCGCCAGCAGTGAGGCCCGACAGGGGAACACAGATACGCAGTATTTT.

The CDR3 loop reads CASSSGGEQFF. DNA for the CDR3: TGTGCCTCCTCGAGCGGGGGGGAGCAGTTCTTC. The V gene is TRBV30, the J gene TRBJ2-1; 9 bases agree with TRBD2. The CDR3 sequence is 11 residues long. J lost 10 bases, V lost 7 bases, and 5 bases had no gene match. Per the germline V gene, CDR1 is GTSNPN and CDR2 is SVGIG (reference sequence). The full variable domain, with the rest looked up from reference TRBV30 and TRBJ2-1, is SQTIHQWPATLVQPVGSPLSLECTVEGTSNPNLYWYRQAAGRGLQLLFYSVGIGQISSEVPQNLSASRPQDRQFILSSKKLLLSDSGFYLCASSSGGEQFFGPGTRLTVL.

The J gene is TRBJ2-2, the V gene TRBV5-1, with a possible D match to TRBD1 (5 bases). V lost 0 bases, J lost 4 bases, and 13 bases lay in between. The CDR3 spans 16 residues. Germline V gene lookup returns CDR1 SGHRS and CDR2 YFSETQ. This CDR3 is CASSLATTELTGELFF. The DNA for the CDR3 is TGCGCCAGCAGCTTGGCAACGACAGAGCTCACCGGGGAGCTGTTTTTT.

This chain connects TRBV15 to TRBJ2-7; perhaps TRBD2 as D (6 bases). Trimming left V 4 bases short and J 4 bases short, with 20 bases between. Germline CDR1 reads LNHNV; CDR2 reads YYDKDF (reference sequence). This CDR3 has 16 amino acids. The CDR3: CATSNLAGTSMYEQYF. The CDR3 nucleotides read TGTGCCACCAGCAACCTCGCGGGAACCTCTATGTACGAGCAGTACTTC.

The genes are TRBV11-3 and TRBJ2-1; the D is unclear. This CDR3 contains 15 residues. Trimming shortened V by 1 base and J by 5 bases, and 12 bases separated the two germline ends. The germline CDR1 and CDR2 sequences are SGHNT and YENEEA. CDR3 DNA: TGTGCCAGCAGCTTAGCGGCTAGTTTCCACAATGAGCAGTTCTTC. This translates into CASSLAASFHNEQFF.

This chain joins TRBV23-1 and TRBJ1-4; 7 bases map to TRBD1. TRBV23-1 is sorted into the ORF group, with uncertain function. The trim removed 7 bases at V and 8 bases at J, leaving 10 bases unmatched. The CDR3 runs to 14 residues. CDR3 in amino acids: CASMRDRWCEKLFF. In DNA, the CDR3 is TGCGCCAGCATGAGGGACAGATGGTGCGAAAAACTGTTTTTT.

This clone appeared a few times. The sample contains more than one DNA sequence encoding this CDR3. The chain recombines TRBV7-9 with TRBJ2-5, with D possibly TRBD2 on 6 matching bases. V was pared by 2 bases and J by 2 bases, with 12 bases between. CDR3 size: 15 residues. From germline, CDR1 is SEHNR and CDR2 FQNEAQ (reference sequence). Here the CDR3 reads CASSLRLANQETQYF. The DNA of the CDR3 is TGTGCCAGCAGCTTACGGCTAGCGAATCAAGAGACCCAGTACTTC.

CDR3 bases: TGCGCCAGCAGCTTGGTGGCAGGCTCTGAGGGCTACACCTTC. Amino acid sequence: CASSLVAGSEGYTF. V gene TRBV5-1 combines with J gene TRBJ1-2; no reliable D call. The CDR3 runs 14 residues. V dropped 0 bases and J dropped 8 bases, with 14 bases sitting between them. Germline V CDR1 and CDR2: SGHRS, YFSETQ.

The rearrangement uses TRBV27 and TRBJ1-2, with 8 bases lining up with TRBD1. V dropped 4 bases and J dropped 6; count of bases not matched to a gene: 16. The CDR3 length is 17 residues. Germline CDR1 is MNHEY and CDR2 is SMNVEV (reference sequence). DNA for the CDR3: TGTGCCAGCAGTTCTCTGGACAGGGCCCGGTGGGGGGATGGCTACACCTTC. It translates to CASSSLDRARWGDGYTF.

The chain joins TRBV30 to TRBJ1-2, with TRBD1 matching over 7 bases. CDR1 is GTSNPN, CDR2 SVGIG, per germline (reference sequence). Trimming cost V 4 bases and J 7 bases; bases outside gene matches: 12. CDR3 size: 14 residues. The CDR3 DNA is TGTGCCTGGAACCCTACCAGGGGGGAAAGTGGCTACACCTTC. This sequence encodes CAWNPTRGESGYTF.

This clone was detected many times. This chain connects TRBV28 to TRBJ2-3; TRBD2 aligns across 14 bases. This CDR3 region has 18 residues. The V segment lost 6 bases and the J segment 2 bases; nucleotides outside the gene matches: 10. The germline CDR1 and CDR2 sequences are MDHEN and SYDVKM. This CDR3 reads CASSPGTSGGYYTDTQYF. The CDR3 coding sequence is TGTGCCAGCAGCCCCGGGACTAGCGGGGGCTATTACACAGATACGCAGTATTTT.

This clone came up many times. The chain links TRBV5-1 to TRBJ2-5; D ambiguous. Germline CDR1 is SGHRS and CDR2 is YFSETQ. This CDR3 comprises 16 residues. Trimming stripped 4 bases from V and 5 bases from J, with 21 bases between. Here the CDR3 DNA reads TGCGCCAGCAGCCCCGCAATCTTAGACTCGAGGGAGACCCAGTACTTC. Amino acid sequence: CASSPAILDSRETQYF.

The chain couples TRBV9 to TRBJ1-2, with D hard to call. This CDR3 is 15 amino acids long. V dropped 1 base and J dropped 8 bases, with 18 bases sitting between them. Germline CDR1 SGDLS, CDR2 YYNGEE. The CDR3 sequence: CASSVLAQTAGGYTF. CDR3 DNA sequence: TGTGCCAGCAGCGTATTGGCCCAAACTGCGGGGGGCTACACCTTC.

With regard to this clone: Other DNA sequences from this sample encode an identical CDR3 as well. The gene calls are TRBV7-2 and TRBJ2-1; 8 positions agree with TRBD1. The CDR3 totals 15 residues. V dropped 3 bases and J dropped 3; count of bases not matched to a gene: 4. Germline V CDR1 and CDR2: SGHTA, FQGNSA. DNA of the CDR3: TGTGCCAGCAGCTTGACAGGGGTCAGCTACAATGAGCAGTTCTTC. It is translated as CASSLTGVSYNEQFF. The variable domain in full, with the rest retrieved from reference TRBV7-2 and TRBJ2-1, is GAGVSQSPSNKVTEKGKDVELRCDPISGHTALYWYRQSLGQGLEFLIYFQGNSAPDKSGLPSDRFSAERTGGSVSTLTIQRTQQEDSAVYLCASSLTGVSYNEQFFGPGTRLTVL.

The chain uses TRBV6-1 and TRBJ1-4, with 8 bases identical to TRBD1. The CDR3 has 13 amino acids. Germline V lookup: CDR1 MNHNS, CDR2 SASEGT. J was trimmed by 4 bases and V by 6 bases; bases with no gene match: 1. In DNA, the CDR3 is TGTGCCAGCAGCAGGGGGCTTAATGAAAAACTGTTTTTT. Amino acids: CASSRGLNEKLFF.

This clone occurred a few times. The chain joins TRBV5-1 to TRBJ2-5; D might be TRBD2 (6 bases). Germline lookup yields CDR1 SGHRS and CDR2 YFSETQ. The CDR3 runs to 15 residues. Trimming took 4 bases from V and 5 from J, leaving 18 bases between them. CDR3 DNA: TGCGCCAGCAGCGTCGCTCGGTCGGAGGGGGAGACCCAGTACTTC. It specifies CASSVARSEGETQYF.

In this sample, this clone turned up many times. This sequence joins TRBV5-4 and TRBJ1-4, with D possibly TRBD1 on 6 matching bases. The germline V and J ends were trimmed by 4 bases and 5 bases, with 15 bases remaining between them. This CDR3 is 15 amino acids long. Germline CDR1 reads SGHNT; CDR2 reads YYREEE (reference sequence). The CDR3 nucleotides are TGTGCCAGCAGCCGGGAGACAGGCCTAAATGAAAAACTGTTTTTT. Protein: CASSRETGLNEKLFF.